The following is a TCR beta chain sequence with its context. Produced via immunoSEQ multiplex PCR; TCRdb's table is partial and in-frame only. The data hold about 54,000 clones, with roughly four fifths observed a single time. The CDR3 has 14 amino acids. V was clipped by 3 bases and J by 5 bases; unmatched bases: 3. CDR1 and CDR2 from the germline V gene are LNHNV and YYDKDF (reference sequence). The data are from a study of blood T cell repertoires in COVID-19. Turning to the study itself: PBMCs, B-cell-depleted T cells, or T cells were the source of the cDNA or gDNA that made up the material.

The receptor was isolated from a woman aged 55-75 years with acute or convalescent COVID-19. The sequenced sample consisted of peripheral blood. The rearrangement joins TRBV15 to TRBJ1-3; TRBD1 matches at 8 bases. The chain's CDR3 is CATSRQGARNTIYF. CDR3 nucleotide sequence: TGTGCCACCAGCAGGCAGGGGGCTAGAAACACCATATATTTT.